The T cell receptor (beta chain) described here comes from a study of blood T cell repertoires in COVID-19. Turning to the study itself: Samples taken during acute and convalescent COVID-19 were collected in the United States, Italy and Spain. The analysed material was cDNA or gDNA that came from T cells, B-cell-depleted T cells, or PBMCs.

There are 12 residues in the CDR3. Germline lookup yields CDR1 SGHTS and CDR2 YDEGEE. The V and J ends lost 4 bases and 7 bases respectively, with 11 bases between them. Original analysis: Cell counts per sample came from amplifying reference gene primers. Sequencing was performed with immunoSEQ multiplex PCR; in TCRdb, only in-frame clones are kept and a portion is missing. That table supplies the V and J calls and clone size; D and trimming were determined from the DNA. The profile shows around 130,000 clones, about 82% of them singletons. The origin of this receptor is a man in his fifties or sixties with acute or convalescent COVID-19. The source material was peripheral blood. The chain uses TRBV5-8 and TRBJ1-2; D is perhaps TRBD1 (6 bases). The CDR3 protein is CASSLTDSGYTF. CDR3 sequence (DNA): TGTGCCAGCAGCCTTACGGACAGTGGCTACACCTTC.